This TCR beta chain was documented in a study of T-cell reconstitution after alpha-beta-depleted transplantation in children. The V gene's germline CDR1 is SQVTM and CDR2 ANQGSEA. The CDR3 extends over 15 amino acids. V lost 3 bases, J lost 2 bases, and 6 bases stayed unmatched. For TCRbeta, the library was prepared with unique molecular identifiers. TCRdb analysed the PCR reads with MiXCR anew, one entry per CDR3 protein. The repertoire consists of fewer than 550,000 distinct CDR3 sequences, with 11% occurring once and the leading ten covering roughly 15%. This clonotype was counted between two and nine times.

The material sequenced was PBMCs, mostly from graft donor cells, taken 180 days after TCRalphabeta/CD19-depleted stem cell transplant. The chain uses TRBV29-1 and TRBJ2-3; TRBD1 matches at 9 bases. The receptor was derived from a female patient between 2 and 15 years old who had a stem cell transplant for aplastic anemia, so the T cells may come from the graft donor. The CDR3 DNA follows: TGCAGCGTTGAGGACAGGGGTCGTTCCACAGATACGCAGTATTTT. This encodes CSVEDRGRSTDTQYF.